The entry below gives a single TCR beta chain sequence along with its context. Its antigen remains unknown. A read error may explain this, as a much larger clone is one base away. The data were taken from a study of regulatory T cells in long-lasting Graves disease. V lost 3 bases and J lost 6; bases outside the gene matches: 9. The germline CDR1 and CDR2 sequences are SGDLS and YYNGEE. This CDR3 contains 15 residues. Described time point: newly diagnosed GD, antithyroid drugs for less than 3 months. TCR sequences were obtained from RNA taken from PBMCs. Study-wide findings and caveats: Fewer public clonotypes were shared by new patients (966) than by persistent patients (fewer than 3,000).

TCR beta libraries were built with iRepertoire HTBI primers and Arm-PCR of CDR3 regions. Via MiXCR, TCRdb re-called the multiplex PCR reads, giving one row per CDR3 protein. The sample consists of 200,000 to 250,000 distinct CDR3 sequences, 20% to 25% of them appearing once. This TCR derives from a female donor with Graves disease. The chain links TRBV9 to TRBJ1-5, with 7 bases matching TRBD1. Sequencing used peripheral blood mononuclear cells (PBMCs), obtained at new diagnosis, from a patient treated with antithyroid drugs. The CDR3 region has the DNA TGTGCCAGCAGCGGGGACCCACAGGGGAGTCAGCCCCAGCATTTT. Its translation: CASSGDPQGSQPQHF.